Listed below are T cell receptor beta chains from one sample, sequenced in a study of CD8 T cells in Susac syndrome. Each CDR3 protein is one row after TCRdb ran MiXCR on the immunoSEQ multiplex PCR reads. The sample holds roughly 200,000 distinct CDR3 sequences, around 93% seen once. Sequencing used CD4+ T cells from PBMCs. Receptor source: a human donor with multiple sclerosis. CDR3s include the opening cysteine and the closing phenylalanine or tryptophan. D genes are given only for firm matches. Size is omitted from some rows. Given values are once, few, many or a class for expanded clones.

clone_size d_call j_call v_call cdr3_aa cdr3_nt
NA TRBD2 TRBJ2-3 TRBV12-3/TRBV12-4 CASSLGASGGGDTQYF TGTGCCAGCAGTTTAGGGGCTAGCGGGGGAGGAGATACGCAGTATTTT
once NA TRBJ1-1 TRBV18 CASSPLDSPNTEAFF TGTGCCAGCTCACCTTTGGACAGTCCGAACACTGAAGCTTTCTTT
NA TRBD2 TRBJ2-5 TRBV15 CATSRGLAVVEETQYF TGTGCCACCAGCAGAGGACTAGCGGTGGTAGAAGAGACCCAGTACTTC
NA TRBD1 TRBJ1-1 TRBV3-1 CASGTGTANTEAFF TGTGCCAGCGGAACCGGGACAGCGAACACTGAAGCTTTCTTT
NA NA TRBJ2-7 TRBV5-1 CASSPPTGNLYEQYF TGCGCCAGCAGCCCCCCCACAGGGAATCTCTACGAGCAGTACTTC
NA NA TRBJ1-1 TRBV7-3 CASSVTLGATEAFF TGTGCCAGCAGCGTAACACTCGGAGCCACTGAAGCTTTCTTT
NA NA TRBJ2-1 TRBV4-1 CASSHLVAQTNEQFF TGCGCCAGCAGCCACCTGGTAGCGCAAACCAATGAGCAGTTCTTC
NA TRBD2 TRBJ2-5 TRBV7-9 CASSPTSGGETQYF TGTGCCAGCAGTCCGACTAGCGGGGGCGAGACCCAGTACTTC
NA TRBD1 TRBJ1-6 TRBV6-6 CASRDRVASPLHF TGTGCCAGCAGGGACAGGGTGGCTTCACCCCTCCACTTT
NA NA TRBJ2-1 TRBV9 CASSVASGDYNEQFF TGTGCCAGCAGCGTAGCGTCGGGGGACTACAATGAGCAGTTCTTC
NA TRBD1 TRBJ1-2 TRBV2 CASSGDRGYGYTF TGTGCCAGCAGTGGGGACAGGGGCTATGGCTACACCTTC
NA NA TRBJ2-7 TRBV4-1 CASSLWTGADEQYF TGCGCCAGCAGCCTCTGGACTGGCGCCGACGAGCAGTACTTC
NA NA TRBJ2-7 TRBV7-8 CASSPRSPGRYEQYF TGTGCCAGCAGCCCCCGAAGCCCCGGGCGGTACGAGCAGTACTTC
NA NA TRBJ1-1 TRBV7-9 CASSAQGRDTEAFF TGTGCCAGCAGCGCTCAGGGACGGGACACTGAAGCTTTCTTT
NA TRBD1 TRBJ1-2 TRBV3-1 CASSQEGQFPYGYTF TGTGCCAGCAGCCAAGAGGGACAGTTCCCCTATGGCTACACCTTC
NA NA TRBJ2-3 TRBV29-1 CSVGGGGIGDTQYF TGCAGCGTTGGTGGGGGGGGCATAGGAGATACGCAGTATTTT
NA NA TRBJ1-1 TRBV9 CASSVADSEAFF TGTGCCAGCAGCGTAGCAGACAGTGAAGCTTTCTTT
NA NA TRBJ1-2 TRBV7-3 CASSDDGVGGYTF TGTGCCAGCAGCGACGACGGGGTCGGCGGCTACACCTTC
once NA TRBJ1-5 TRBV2 CASSVGNQPQHF TGTGCCAGCAGCGTGGGCAATCAGCCCCAGCATTTT
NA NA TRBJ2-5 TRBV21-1 CASSNPGSEETQYF TGTGCCAGCAGCAATCCGGGGAGCGAGGAGACCCAGTACTTC
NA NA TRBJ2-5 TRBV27 CASGTTGETQYF TGTGCCAGCGGAACGACGGGGGAGACCCAGTACTTC
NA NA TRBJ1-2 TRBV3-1 CASSQRGQDGYTF TGTGCCAGCAGCCAACGGGGGCAGGATGGCTACACCTTC
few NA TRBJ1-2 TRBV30 CAWSQVYGYTF TGTGCCTGGAGTCAGGTCTATGGCTACACCTTC
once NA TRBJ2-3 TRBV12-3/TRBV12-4 CATHGLGAITDTQYF TGTGCCACCCATGGTTTAGGGGCAATCACAGATACGCAGTATTTT
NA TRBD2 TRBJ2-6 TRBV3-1 CASRQVAGGQTSGANVLTF TGTGCCAGCCGCCAAGTAGCGGGGGGCCAGACCTCTGGGGCCAACGTCCTGACTTTC
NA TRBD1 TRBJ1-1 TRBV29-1 CSVTGGGKAFF TGCAGCGTTACAGGGGGGGGAAAAGCTTTCTTT
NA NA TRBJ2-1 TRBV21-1 CASIPDRYEQFF TGTGCCAGCATTCCAGACAGATATGAGCAGTTCTTC
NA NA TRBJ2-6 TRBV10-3 CAISRDSGANVLTF TGTGCCATCAGCAGGGACTCTGGGGCCAACGTCCTGACTTTC
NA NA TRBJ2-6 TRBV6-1 CASSEAIGAGANVLTF TGTGCCAGCAGTGAAGCTATCGGGGCCGGGGCCAACGTCCTGACTTTC
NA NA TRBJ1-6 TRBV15 CATSRTGTQSSPLHF TGTGCCACCAGCCGAACCGGGACACAATCTTCACCCCTCCACTTT
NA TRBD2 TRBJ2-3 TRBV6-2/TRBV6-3 CASTERGADTQYF TGTGCCAGCACCGAGCGGGGGGCAGATACGCAGTATTTT
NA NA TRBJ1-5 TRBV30 CAWSVNDLGQPQHF TGTGCCTGGAGTGTTAACGATCTTGGTCAGCCCCAGCATTTT
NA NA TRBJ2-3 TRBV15 CATSRGSQGSTDTQYF TGTGCCACCAGCAGAGGGTCCCAGGGTTCTACAGATACGCAGTATTTT
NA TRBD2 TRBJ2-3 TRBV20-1 CSADLTPGGGTADTQYF TGCAGTGCTGACCTGACCCCGGGCGGGGGAACTGCAGATACGCAGTATTTT
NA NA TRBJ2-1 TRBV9 CASSRSGGVYNEQFF TGTGCCAGCTCCCGTTCGGGGGGCGTATACAATGAGCAGTTCTTC
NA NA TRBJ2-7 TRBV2 CASSDGRPSYEQYF TGTGCCAGCAGTGACGGACGACCTAGCTACGAGCAGTACTTC
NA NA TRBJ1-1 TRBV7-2 CASSLGGSLNTEAFF TGTGCCAGCAGCTTAGGTGGCAGTCTGAACACTGAAGCTTTCTTT
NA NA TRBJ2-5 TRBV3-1 CASSQGAGSETQYF TGTGCCAGCAGCCAAGGGGCAGGTTCAGAGACCCAGTACTTC
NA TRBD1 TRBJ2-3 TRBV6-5 CASRRDRDTDTQYF TGTGCCAGCAGACGGGACAGGGACACAGATACGCAGTATTTT
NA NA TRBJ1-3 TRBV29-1 CSVEDWGTSGNTIYF TGCAGCGTTGAAGATTGGGGGACCTCTGGAAACACCATATATTTT
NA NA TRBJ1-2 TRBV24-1 CATSACYTF TGTGCCACCAGTGCCTGCTACACCTTC
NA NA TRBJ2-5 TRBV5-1 CASSLGGPGETQYF TGCGCCAGCAGCTTGGGGGGTCCAGGGGAGACCCAGTACTTC
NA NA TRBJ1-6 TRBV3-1 CASSQVARGYHSPLHF TGTGCCAGCAGCCAAGTAGCCCGAGGGTATCATTCACCCCTCCACTTT
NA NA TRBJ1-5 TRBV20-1 CSARGPIGNQPQHF TGCAGTGCTCGGGGCCCCATCGGCAATCAGCCCCAGCATTTT
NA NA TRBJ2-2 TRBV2 CASNFDGPELFF TGTGCCAGCAACTTCGACGGTCCGGAGCTGTTTTTT
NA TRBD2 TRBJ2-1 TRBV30 CAWIRDRFSGGAEVEQFF TGTGCCTGGATTCGGGATAGGTTTAGCGGGGGGGCCGAAGTTGAGCAGTTCTTC
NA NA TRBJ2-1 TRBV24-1 CATSDWGQTNEQFF TGTGCCACCAGTGACTGGGGACAAACTAATGAGCAGTTCTTC
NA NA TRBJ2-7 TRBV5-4 CASSQALLGGAPGEQYF TGTGCCAGCAGCCAAGCGCTTTTGGGGGGGGCCCCTGGCGAGCAGTACTTC
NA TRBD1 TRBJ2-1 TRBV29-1 CSVGDRGYNEQFF TGCAGCGTTGGGGACAGGGGCTACAATGAGCAGTTCTTC
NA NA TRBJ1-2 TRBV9 CASSVTDYQNYGYTF TGTGCCAGCAGCGTAACAGATTACCAGAACTATGGCTACACCTTC
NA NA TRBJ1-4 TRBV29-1 CSVEDSPGASEKLFF TGCAGCGTTGAAGATTCCCCCGGGGCAAGTGAAAAACTGTTTTTT
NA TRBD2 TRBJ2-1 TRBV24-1 CATSPGLAGLIDEQFF TGTGCCACCAGTCCTGGACTAGCGGGGTTGATCGATGAGCAGTTCTTC
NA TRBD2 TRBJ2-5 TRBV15 CATSRDKREETQYF TGTGCCACCAGCAGAGATAAGCGGGAGGAGACCCAGTACTTC
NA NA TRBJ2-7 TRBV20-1 CSARAAGAKGYEQYF TGCAGTGCTAGAGCCGCAGGGGCGAAGGGCTACGAGCAGTACTTC
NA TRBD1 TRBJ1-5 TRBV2 CASSADRGYQPQHF TGTGCCAGCAGTGCCGACAGGGGGTATCAGCCCCAGCATTTT
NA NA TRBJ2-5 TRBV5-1 CASSLVQQETQYF TGCGCCAGCAGCTTGGTACAGCAAGAGACCCAGTACTTC
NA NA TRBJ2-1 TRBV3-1 CASSQAGKFYNEQFF TGTGCCAGCAGCCAAGCAGGAAAATTTTACAATGAGCAGTTCTTC
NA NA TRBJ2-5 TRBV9 CASSSGVGGAETQYF TGTGCCAGCAGCTCCGGGGTCGGAGGAGCGGAGACCCAGTACTTC
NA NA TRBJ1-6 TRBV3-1 CASSRATGIYSPLHF TGTGCCAGCAGCCGAGCAACAGGGATTTATTCACCCCTCCACTTT
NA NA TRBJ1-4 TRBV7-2 CASSLGGVDEKLFF TGTGCCAGCAGCTTAGGGGGCGTAGATGAAAAACTGTTTTTT